What follows is one T cell receptor (beta chain) and its context. Its matching antigen is unknown. The table came from immunoSEQ multiplex PCR; TCRdb's copy has only in-frame clones and leaves some out. The sample has 100,000 to 150,000 clones, approximately 95% seen once. The record originates from a study of cytomegalovirus exposure and HLA in healthy donors. Overall study results and limits: As was reported, the classifier diagnosed cytomegalovirus status with high specificity and sensitivity.

The sequencing input was PBMCs. The receptor comes from a man younger than 35 in good health and CMV-seronegative.

The CDR3 sequence: CSVEDGWGGRAFNQPQHF. In DNA form, the CDR3 reads TGCAGCGTTGAAGATGGTTGGGGAGGCAGGGCCTTTAATCAGCCCCAGCATTTT. This rearrangement joins TRBV29-1 to TRBJ1-5; possible D gene TRBD1, 5 bases. V was trimmed by 0 bases and J by 4 bases, leaving 22 bases between them. The germline V gene has CDR1 SQVTM and CDR2 ANQGSEA. This CDR3 is built from 18 residues. Filled out from reference TRBV29-1 and TRBJ1-5, the complete variable domain reads SAVISQKPSRDICQRGTSLTIQCQVDSQVTMMFWYRQQPGQSLTLIATANQGSEATYESGFVIDKFPISRPNLTFSTLTVSNMSPEDSSIYLCSVEDGWGGRAFNQPQHFGDGTRLSIL.